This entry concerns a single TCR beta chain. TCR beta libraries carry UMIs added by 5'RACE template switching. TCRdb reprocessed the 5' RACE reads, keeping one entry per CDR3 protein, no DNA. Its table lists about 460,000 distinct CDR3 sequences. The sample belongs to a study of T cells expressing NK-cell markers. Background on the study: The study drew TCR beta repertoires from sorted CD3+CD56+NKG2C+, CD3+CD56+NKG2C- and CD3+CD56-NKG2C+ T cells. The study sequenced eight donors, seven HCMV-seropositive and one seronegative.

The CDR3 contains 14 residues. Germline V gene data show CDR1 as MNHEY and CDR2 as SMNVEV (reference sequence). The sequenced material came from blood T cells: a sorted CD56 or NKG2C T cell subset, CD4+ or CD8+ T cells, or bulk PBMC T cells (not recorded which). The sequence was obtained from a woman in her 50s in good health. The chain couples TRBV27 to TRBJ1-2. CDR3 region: CASSLGPGIYGYTF.